This T cell receptor beta chain stems from a study of blood T cell repertoires in COVID-19. About the research overall: Acute and convalescent COVID-19 samples came from the United States, Italy and Spain. The cDNA or gDNA used as material had been derived from T cells, B-cell-depleted T cells, or PBMCs.

This clone was seen only a few times. V dropped 1 base and J dropped 10 bases, with 11 bases sitting between them. The CDR3 extends over 13 amino acids. CDR1 is LNHNV and CDR2 is YYDKDF in the germline V gene (reference sequence). In the original workflow: How many nucleated cells were present was estimated from reference gene primer amplification. Generated by immunoSEQ multiplex PCR, the TCRdb table keeps only in-frame clones and is missing some. V and J calls and clone size are as listed in that table; D and trimming were resolved from the DNA. The table includes approximately 190,000 clones, approximately 84% detected once.

The rearrangement uses TRBV15 and TRBJ2-1; D call uncertain. The sequence was obtained from a woman aged 70-85 years with active or convalescent COVID-19. What was sequenced was peripheral blood. The CDR3, as DNA: TGTGCCACCAGCAGAGTTAAAGGCGGCGAGCAGTTCTTC. It is translated as CATSRVKGGEQFF. The whole variable domain, filled in from reference TRBV15 and TRBJ2-1, reads DAMVIQNPRYQVTQFGKPVTLSCSQTLNHNVMYWYQQKSSQAPKLLFHYYDKDFNNEADTPDNFQSRRPNTSFCFLDIRSPGLGDTAMYLCATSRVKGGEQFFGPGTRLTVL.